The T cell receptor (beta chain) described here comes from a study of graft-versus-host responses after intestinal transplantation. Study-wide context: Transplant recipients had multivisceral, liver-intestinal, or isolated intestinal grafts. Among the recipients, all got anti-thymocyte globulin induction and then tacrolimus and steroids for around 3 years.

To note about this clone: Its antigen remains unknown.

This table comes from immunoSEQ multiplex PCR, and its TCRdb copy is limited to in-frame clones, with some not included. The profile shows 40,000 to 55,000 clones, roughly 80% of them singletons. General study points: There were GvH clones found in recipient marrow, and some of them appeared first in ileum or blood.

The sample was unstimulated CD4+ T cells sorted from spleen or lymph node cells, taken before transplant. This clonotype was obtained from a human donor who was the organ donor for an intestinal transplant.

The CDR3 sequence is CASSSVASTDTQYF. The CDR3 nucleotides are TGCGCCAGCAGCTCAGTAGCTAGCACAGATACGCAGTATTTT. The chain recombines TRBV5-1 with TRBJ2-3; the D is unclear. The CDR3 covers 14 residues. Germline V lookup: CDR1 SGHRS, CDR2 YFSETQ. With 3 bases removed from V and 0 bases from J, the gap between germline ends came to 8 bases.